Shown below are 9 T cell receptor beta chains from a single sample sequenced in a study of blood T cell repertoires in COVID-19. TCRdb's table, derived via immunoSEQ multiplex PCR, lists solely in-frame clones and lacks some. Counted here are 9,500 to 11,000 clones, nearly 90% occurring once; the ten biggest clones make up about 5.4%. What was sequenced was peripheral blood. The receptor set was obtained from a human donor in a cohort sampled during active COVID-19.

This clone has only a few counts. The chain joins TRBV2 to TRBJ1-5; 7 nucleotides line up with TRBD1. The germline V gene has CDR1 SNHLY and CDR2 FYNNEI. The CDR3 covers 14 residues. J was trimmed by 4 bases and V by 5 bases; bases with no gene match: 5. The CDR3 region has the DNA TGTGCCAGCAGTACCGACAGGGTGAATCAGCCCCAGCATTTT. Protein: CASSTDRVNQPQHF.

Only one count was recorded for this clone. This rearrangement joins TRBV28 to TRBJ2-2, with TRBD1 matching over 7 bases. V gave up 5 bases and J gave up 3 bases; unmatched junction bases: 3. Germline V lookup: CDR1 MDHEN, CDR2 SYDVKM. This CDR3 has 14 residues. The CDR3, as DNA: TGTGCCAGCAGTAGACAGGGATACACCGGGGAGCTGTTTTTT. Protein sequence: CASSRQGYTGELFF.

The chain employs TRBV6-6 and TRBJ2-3; 8 positions match TRBD1. From germline, CDR1 is MNHNY and CDR2 SVGAGI (reference sequence). This CDR3 comprises 15 residues. V shed 5 bases, J shed 4 bases, and the junction held 8 bases outside the gene matches. For the CDR3, the DNA is TGTGCCAGCAGTCACGACAGGGGATGGCCAGATACGCAGTATTTT. It yields the protein CASSHDRGWPDTQYF.

CDR3 amino acids: CASSGGLAGDTQYF. The CDR3 region has the DNA TGCGCCAGCAGCGGGGGACTAGCGGGCGATACGCAGTATTTT. This chain connects TRBV5-1 to TRBJ2-3; TRBD2 aligns across 12 bases. With 4 bases clipped from V and 6 bases from J, the junction kept 3 bases outside the gene matches. The CDR3 loop spans 14 amino acids. CDR1 and CDR2 (germline): SGHRS, YFSETQ.

By share, this clone counts as large. Other DNA variants within this sample encode the same CDR3. This chain joins TRBV7-9 and TRBJ2-2; 9 bases fit TRBD2. Germline CDR1 reads SEHNR; CDR2 reads FQNEAQ (reference sequence). The CDR3 runs 18 residues. Trimming cost V 4 bases and J 1 base; bases outside gene matches: 10. This CDR3 is CASSYTRGGAGNTGELFF. CDR3 DNA sequence: TGTGCCAGCAGCTATACTCGCGGGGGGGCCGGGAACACCGGGGAGCTGTTTTTT. Based on the CDR3 plus reference TRBV7-9 and TRBJ2-2, the full variable domain is DTGVSQNPRHKITKRGQNVTFRCDPISEHNRLYWYRQTLGQGPEFLTYFQNEAQLEKSRLLSDRFSAERPKGSFSTLEIQRTEQGDSAMYLCASSYTRGGAGNTGELFFGEGSRLTVL.

This clone came up once. V usage is TRBV25-1 and J usage is TRBJ2-4; D call uncertain. Germline V gene lookup returns CDR1 MGHDK and CDR2 SYGVNS. The CDR3 is 13 residues long. Trimming removed 5 bases from V and 5 bases from J, with 10 bases in between. CDR3 region: CASSQPAENIQYF. The DNA for the CDR3 is TGTGCCAGCAGTCAACCGGCGGAAAACATTCAGTACTTC.

In its sample, this clone was seen a few times. The rearrangement links TRBV18 to TRBJ1-1; maybe TRBD1 (6 bases). Trimming stripped 5 bases from V and 6 bases from J, with 13 bases between. The CDR3 runs 13 residues. Germline V gene sequence: CDR1 KGHSH, CDR2 LQKENI. CDR3 loop: CASSNRGAAEAFF. CDR3 sequence (DNA): TGTGCCAGCTCAAACCGGGGGGCGGCTGAAGCTTTCTTT.

The chain combines TRBV24-1 with TRBJ2-3; D gene unclear. The V and J ends lost 9 bases and 0 bases respectively, with 9 bases between them. CDR1 and CDR2 from the germline V gene are KGHDR and SFDVKD. The CDR3 consists of 13 residues. CDR3 nucleotide sequence: TGTGCCACCGGGCACTCTAGCACAGATACGCAGTATTTT. Translated, it gives CATGHSSTDTQYF.

This clone was recorded once. This rearrangement joins TRBV27 to TRBJ1-2; D perhaps matches TRBD1 (6 bases). Trimming stripped 6 bases from V and 6 bases from J, with 17 bases between. The CDR3 length is 14 residues. CDR1 and CDR2 from the germline V gene are MNHEY and SMNVEV (reference sequence). CDR3 amino acids: CASRSSGGGNGYTF. The CDR3 DNA sequence: TGTGCCAGCAGATCCTCGGGGGGCGGGAATGGCTACACCTTC.